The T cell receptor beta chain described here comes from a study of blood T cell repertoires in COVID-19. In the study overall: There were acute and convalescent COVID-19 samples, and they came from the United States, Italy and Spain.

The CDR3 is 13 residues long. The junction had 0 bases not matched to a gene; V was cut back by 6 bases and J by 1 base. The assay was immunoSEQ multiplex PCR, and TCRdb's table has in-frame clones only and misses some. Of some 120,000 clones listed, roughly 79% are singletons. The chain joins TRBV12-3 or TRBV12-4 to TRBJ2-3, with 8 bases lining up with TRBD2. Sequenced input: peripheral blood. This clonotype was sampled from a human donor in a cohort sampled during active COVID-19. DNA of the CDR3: TGTGCCAGCAGGACTAGCGGCACAGATACGCAGTATTTT. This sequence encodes CASRTSGTDTQYF.